This TCR beta chain came from a study of T cell responses to AZD1222 COVID-19 vaccine. The study's findings and limits: Nearly half of spike-specific TCRs reportedly target variant regions that are unmutated in the B.1.351 and B.1.1.7 variants. At baseline, just six AZD1222 recipients tested seropositive. The donors showed a predominance of white British ancestry and of females, with possible underestimation of clonal diversity. Breadth and depth of Spike-specific TCRs rose after two AZD1222 doses.

On this clone: The antigen remains undetermined.

Only in-frame clones appear in the TCRdb table, and some are missing; sequencing was by immunoSEQ multiplex PCR. The sample includes about 130,000 clones, roughly 86% of them seen just once. The germline gives CDR1 SGHAT, CDR2 FQNNGV. CDR3 length: 13 amino acids. The V end was cut by 1 base, the J end by 4 bases, with 7 bases between. Sample: peripheral blood, taken on day 0 of AZD1222 vaccination. This chain links TRBV11-2 with TRBJ1-2; D not certain. The TCR sequence derives from an adult in good health. CDR3 region: CASSLGLSYGYTF. CDR3 in DNA: TGTGCCAGCAGCTTAGGACTAAGCTATGGCTACACCTTC.